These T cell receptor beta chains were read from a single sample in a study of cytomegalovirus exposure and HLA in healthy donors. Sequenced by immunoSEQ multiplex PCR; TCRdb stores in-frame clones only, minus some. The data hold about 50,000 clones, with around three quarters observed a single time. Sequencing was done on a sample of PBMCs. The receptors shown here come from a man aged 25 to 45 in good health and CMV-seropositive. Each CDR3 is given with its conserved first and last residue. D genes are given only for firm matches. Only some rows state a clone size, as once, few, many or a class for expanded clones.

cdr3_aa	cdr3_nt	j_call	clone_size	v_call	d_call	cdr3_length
CASSPQRRRKPTDTQYF	TGTGCCAGCAGCCCCCAGAGGCGAAGAAAGCCCACAGATACGCAGTATTTT	TRBJ2-3	-	TRBV5-6	-	17
CASSRTSGGPPGNEQFF	TGTGCCAGCAGCCGAACTAGCGGGGGGCCCCCTGGCAATGAGCAGTTCTTC	TRBJ2-1	-	TRBV28	TRBD2	17
CATDERRGGNIQYF	TGTGCCACCGACGAAAGGAGGGGGGGAAACATTCAGTACTTC	TRBJ2-4	-	TRBV6-1	-	14
CASSPNNAGGSEQYF	TGTGCCAGCAGCCCCAACAACGCAGGGGGCAGCGAGCAGTACTTC	TRBJ2-7	-	TRBV9	TRBD1	15
CASLSGASYEQYF	TGTGCCAGCCTCAGCGGGGCATCCTACGAGCAGTACTTC	TRBJ2-7	once	TRBV28	TRBD2	13
CASSSLAGAGTDTQYF	TGTGCCAGCAGCTCTCTAGCGGGGGCGGGCACAGATACGCAGTATTTT	TRBJ2-3	-	TRBV7-3	TRBD2	16
CASRLGPEQFF	TGTGCCAGCAGGCTGGGCCCAGAGCAGTTCTTC	TRBJ2-1	few	TRBV5-6	-	11
CASSLTTGQETQYF	TGCGCCAGCAGCTTGACGACAGGCCAAGAGACCCAGTACTTC	TRBJ2-5	once	TRBV5-1	-	14
CASSLGLAGNTGELFF	TGTGCCAGCAGCTTGGGCCTAGCGGGAAACACCGGGGAGCTGTTTTTT	TRBJ2-2	-	TRBV5-4	TRBD2	16
CATARPNYQPQHF	TGTGCCACTGCGAGGCCCAATTATCAGCCCCAGCATTTT	TRBJ1-5	-	TRBV28	-	13
CASSATGTGHEAFF	TGTGCCAGCAGCGCGACCGGGACAGGGCATGAAGCTTTCTTT	TRBJ1-1	-	TRBV5-5	TRBD1	14
CGTRGGGQGRLEPQHF	TGTGGCACTAGAGGGGGGGGACAGGGGCGTTTGGAGCCCCAGCATTTT	TRBJ1-5	-	TRBV19	TRBD1	16
CASSLDRGFSPLHF	TGTGCCAGCAGCTTGGACAGGGGTTTCTCACCCCTCCACTTT	TRBJ1-6	few	TRBV5-4	TRBD1	14
CASKDSGGANTGELFF	TGCGCCAGCAAGGATAGCGGGGGGGCGAACACCGGGGAGCTGTTTTTT	TRBJ2-2	-	TRBV5-1	TRBD2	16
CASSPPGGGGNYGYTF	TGTGCCAGCAGCCCCCCAGGGGGCGGTGGCAACTATGGCTACACCTTC	TRBJ1-2	once	TRBV7-9	TRBD1	16
CASSPSGANVLTF	TGTGCCAGCAGCCCGTCTGGGGCCAACGTCCTGACTTTC	TRBJ2-6	-	TRBV7-8	-	13
CASSPGGAMSGNTIYF	TGTGCCAGCAGCCCCGGAGGGGCCATGTCTGGAAACACCATATATTTT	TRBJ1-3	-	TRBV5-6	-	16
CASSEDNNEQFF	TGTGCCAGCAGTGAGGACAACAATGAGCAGTTCTTC	TRBJ2-1	many	TRBV13	-	12
CASMGGGVNTEAFF	TGTGCCAGCATGGGAGGGGGGGTGAACACTGAAGCTTTCTTT	TRBJ1-1	-	TRBV6-5	-	14
CASSYGGSGEETQYF	TGTGCCAGCAGTTACGGGGGATCAGGGGAAGAGACCCAGTACTTC	TRBJ2-5	-	TRBV6-6	-	15
CSVGGTSGGRDEQFF	TGCAGCGTTGGCGGGACTAGCGGGGGGAGGGATGAGCAGTTCTTC	TRBJ2-1	-	TRBV29-1	TRBD2	15
CASSPRDRGGTEAFF	TGTGCCAGCTCACCTAGGGACAGGGGGGGCACTGAAGCTTTCTTT	TRBJ1-1	-	TRBV18	TRBD1	15
CASSLGNLAGTRTDTQYF	TGTGCCAGCAGCTTAGGTAATCTAGCGGGAACCCGCACAGATACGCAGTATTTT	TRBJ2-3	once	TRBV7-3	TRBD2	18
CASRSQGDATNEKLFF	TGTGCCAGCAGGTCCCAGGGGGACGCAACTAATGAAAAACTGTTTTTT	TRBJ1-4	few	TRBV5-4	TRBD1	16
CASRRKTGGDEKLFF	TGCGCCAGCAGACGAAAAACAGGGGGCGACGAAAAACTGTTTTTT	TRBJ1-4	-	TRBV5-1	TRBD1	15
CASSLQDQETQYF	TGCGCCAGCAGCTTACAGGACCAAGAGACCCAGTACTTC	TRBJ2-5	-	TRBV5-1	-	13
CASSLAGDRVYEQYF	TGCGCCAGCAGCTTGGCTGGGGACAGAGTTTACGAGCAGTACTTC	TRBJ2-7	-	TRBV5-1	TRBD1	15
CSAYVEAEAFF	TGCAGTGCTTATGTAGAGGCTGAAGCTTTCTTT	TRBJ1-1	-	TRBV20-1	-	11
CASSKPGGPGANVLTF	TGTGCCAGCAGTAAACCCGGCGGGCCTGGGGCCAACGTCCTGACTTTC	TRBJ2-6	few	TRBV21-1	-	16
CASSYSESRNEQFF	TGTGCCAGCAGTTACTCAGAGAGTCGGAATGAGCAGTTCTTC	TRBJ2-1	-	TRBV6-5	-	14
CASSLEASGGLNNEQFF	TGCGCCAGCAGCTTGGAAGCTAGCGGGGGCCTTAACAATGAGCAGTTCTTC	TRBJ2-1	-	TRBV5-1	TRBD2	17
CASSRGGPEPQHF	TGTGCCAGCAGCCGCGGGGGACCCGAGCCCCAGCATTTT	TRBJ1-5	-	TRBV7-8	-	13
CASTKSGGSRGYTF	TGCGCCAGCACCAAATCAGGGGGCTCTCGGGGCTACACCTTC	TRBJ1-2	few	TRBV5-1	TRBD1	14
CATTGGANQPQHF	TGTGCTACGACAGGGGGGGCTAATCAGCCCCAGCATTTT	TRBJ1-5	-	TRBV6-1	TRBD1	13
CASSSRQTSTDTQYF	TGTGCCAGCAGTTCGCGACAGACAAGCACAGATACGCAGTATTTT	TRBJ2-3	-	TRBV6-5	-	15
CAIQGSEAFF	TGTGCCATACAGGGATCCGAAGCTTTCTTT	TRBJ1-1	-	TRBV7-9	-	10
CASSPYVPGQGKGSLEQYF	TGTGCCAGCAGCCCCTACGTCCCGGGACAGGGAAAAGGGTCTCTCGAGCAGTACTTC	TRBJ2-7	-	TRBV4-2	TRBD1	19
CASSQGYSMNTEAFF	TGCGCCAGCAGCCAAGGTTACAGCATGAACACTGAAGCTTTCTTT	TRBJ1-1	-	TRBV5-1	-	15
CASSLPGQGPFCEQYF	TGTGCCAGCAGCCTTCCCGGGCAGGGCCCTTTCTGCGAGCAGTACTTC	TRBJ2-7	-	TRBV21-1	-	16
CASSRSSYNSPLHF	TGTGCCAGCAGCCGTAGCTCCTATAATTCACCCCTCCACTTT	TRBJ1-6	few	TRBV6-5	-	14
CANSKGEGQPQHF	TGTGCCAACAGTAAAGGGGAGGGTCAGCCCCAGCATTTT	TRBJ1-5	-	TRBV28	-	13
CASSYQREGGYEQYF	TGTGCCAGCAGTTATCAGCGGGAGGGCGGCTACGAGCAGTACTTC	TRBJ2-7	-	TRBV7-8	TRBD2	15
CASSQGLVRGGSSTDTQYF	TGTGCCAGCAGCCAGGGCTTGGTGCGGGGGGGATCTAGCACAGATACGCAGTATTTT	TRBJ2-3	-	TRBV4-2	TRBD2	19
CASSSKTSRGEQFF	TGTGCCAGCAGCTCAAAGACTAGCCGGGGTGAGCAGTTCTTC	TRBJ2-1	-	TRBV9	TRBD2	14
CASSEKVNTEAFF	TGTGCCAGCTCAGAGAAAGTGAACACTGAAGCTTTCTTT	TRBJ1-1	-	TRBV18	-	13
CASSLVGPYEQFF	TGTGCCAGCAGCTTGGTTGGCCCCTATGAGCAGTTCTTC	TRBJ2-1	-	TRBV5-6	-	13
CASSLSGANQPQHF	TGTGCCAGCAGCTTGTCAGGGGCCAATCAGCCCCAGCATTTT	TRBJ1-5	once	TRBV5-5	-	14
CASSPQVGLALETGELFF	TGTGCCAGCAGCCCCCAGGTCGGGCTAGCGTTAGAAACCGGGGAGCTGTTTTTT	TRBJ2-2	-	TRBV7-3	-	18
CASSLGTGRNQPQHF	TGTGCCAGCAGCTTAGGTACAGGACGCAATCAGCCCCAGCATTTT	TRBJ1-5	-	TRBV7-9	-	15
CASSPSPYNEQFF	TGTGCCAGCAGTCCCTCCCCTTACAATGAGCAGTTCTTC	TRBJ2-1	-	TRBV2	-	13
CASSVGTTGNTIYF	TGTGCCAGCAGCGTAGGTACTACTGGAAACACCATATATTTT	TRBJ1-3	-	TRBV9	-	14
CAWGGANYGYTF	TGTGCCTGGGGGGGGGCTAACTATGGCTACACCTTC	TRBJ1-2	-	TRBV30	-	12
CASRGGGTVAYEQYF	TGCGCCAGCAGGGGAGGCGGGACAGTCGCCTACGAGCAGTACTTC	TRBJ2-7	-	TRBV4-1	-	15
CAGGQFLNTEAFF	TGTGCCGGGGGACAGTTTTTGAACACTGAAGCTTTCTTT	TRBJ1-1	-	TRBV7-9	TRBD1	13
CASSPAGGNIQYF	TGTGCCAGCAGCCCCGCCGGGGGAAACATTCAGTACTTC	TRBJ2-4	-	TRBV11-2	-	13
CASSPSGTMYGYTF	TGTGCCAGTAGTCCCTCCGGGACAATGTATGGCTACACCTTC	TRBJ1-2	-	TRBV19	-	14
CASSAHPGTGGIGSQPQHF	TGTGCCAGTAGTGCCCACCCAGGGACAGGGGGCATCGGTAGTCAGCCCCAGCATTTT	TRBJ1-5	-	TRBV19	TRBD1	19